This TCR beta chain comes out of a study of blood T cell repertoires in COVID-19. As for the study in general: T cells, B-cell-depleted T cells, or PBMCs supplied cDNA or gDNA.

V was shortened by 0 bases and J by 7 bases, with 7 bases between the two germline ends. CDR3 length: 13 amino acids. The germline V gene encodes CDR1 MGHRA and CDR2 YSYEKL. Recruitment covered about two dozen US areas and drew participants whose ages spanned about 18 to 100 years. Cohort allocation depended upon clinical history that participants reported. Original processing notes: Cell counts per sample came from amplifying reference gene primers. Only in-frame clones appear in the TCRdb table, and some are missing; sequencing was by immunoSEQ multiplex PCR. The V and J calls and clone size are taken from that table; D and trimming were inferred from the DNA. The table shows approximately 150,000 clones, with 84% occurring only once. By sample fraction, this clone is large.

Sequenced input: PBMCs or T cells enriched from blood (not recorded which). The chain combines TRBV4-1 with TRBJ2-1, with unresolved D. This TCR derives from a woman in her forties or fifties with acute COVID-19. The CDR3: CASSQDFLNEQFF. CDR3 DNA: TGCGCCAGCAGCCAAGACTTCTTAAATGAGCAGTTCTTC.